This record concerns one TCR beta chain sequence. The sample belongs to a study of cytomegalovirus exposure and HLA in healthy donors. A multiplex PCR was run with 60 Vbeta primers and 13 Jbeta primers. Generated by immunoSEQ multiplex PCR, the TCRdb table keeps only in-frame clones and is missing some. The table shows roughly 150,000 clones, with 76% occurring only once. This CDR3 is 13 amino acids long. CDR1 is KGHSH and CDR2 is LQKENI in the germline V gene. The ends were cut back, 5 bases at V and 3 bases at J, with 11 bases in the middle. V and J are TRBV18 and TRBJ2-7; D not resolved. The TCR was taken from a male donor in good health and CMV-seronegative. Input material: PBMCs. The CDR3, as DNA: TGTGCCAGCTCATCCAGCGTCATCTACGAGCAGTACTTC. Translation gives CASSSSVIYEQYF.